Following are 12 T cell receptor beta chains from one sample sequenced in a study of cytomegalovirus exposure and HLA in healthy donors. The PCR contained 60 Vbeta and 13 Jbeta primers. This table comes from immunoSEQ multiplex PCR, and its TCRdb copy is limited to in-frame clones, with some not included. The sample includes 80,000 to 130,000 clones, approximately 77% of them seen just once. The sequenced sample was PBMCs. These receptors all come from a male donor in good health and CMV-seropositive.

This sequence joins TRBV7-9 and TRBJ1-2; no reliable D call. V lost 5 bases to trimming and J lost 2 bases, with 6 bases between them. The germline CDR1 and CDR2 sequences are SEHNR and FQNEAQ (reference sequence). The CDR3 has 12 residues. In DNA form, the CDR3 reads TGTGCCAGCAGCAGGGAGAACTATGGCTACACCTTC. This translates into CASSRENYGYTF.

V usage is TRBV10-2 and J usage is TRBJ1-2; D not certain. Trimming left V 0 bases short and J 4 bases short, with 6 bases between. The CDR3 has 13 amino acids. From germline, CDR1 is WSHSY and CDR2 SAAADI. The CDR3 loop reads CASSESRVYGYTF. In DNA form, the CDR3 reads TGCGCCAGCAGTGAGTCCCGTGTCTATGGCTACACCTTC.

In regard to this clone: Germline is not matched at one junction end, which may reflect a read error. This chain joins TRBV6-5 and TRBJ2-5, with 10 bases fitting TRBD2. The CDR3 spans 13 residues. Germline CDR1 MNHEY, CDR2 SVGAGI. CDR3 DNA: TGTGCCAGCAGTTACTCGGTAGCGGGGGGCGAACACTTC. Amino acids: CASSYSVAGGEHF.

The chain joins TRBV30 to TRBJ1-5; D is unresolved. The germline CDR1 and CDR2 sequences are GTSNPN and SVGIG (reference sequence). V was cut by 2 bases and J by 4 bases, with 6 bases left in between. This CDR3 comprises 12 residues. CDR3 protein: CAWSLNNQPQHF. The CDR3 DNA reads TGTGCCTGGAGTCTTAATAATCAGCCCCAGCATTTT.

This rearrangement joins TRBV7-8 to TRBJ1-1, with TRBD1 as a possible D gene (5 bases). Trimming shortened V by 2 bases and J by 2 bases, and 9 bases separated the two germline ends. Germline values: CDR1 SGHVS, CDR2 FQNEAQ. This CDR3 region has 14 residues. CDR3 nucleotides: TGTGCCAGCAGCTTAACCAGGGATAACACTGAAGCTTTCTTT. Translating gives CASSLTRDNTEAFF.

The V and J genes are TRBV7-3 and TRBJ2-3, with TRBD2 identical over 7 bases. V gave up 5 bases and J gave up 5 bases; unmatched junction bases: 13. Germline assignment: CDR1 SGHTA and CDR2 FQGTGA. The CDR3 extends over 16 amino acids. CDR3 sequence: CASSPGRTRAVDTQYF. The CDR3 DNA is TGTGCCAGCAGCCCCGGGAGGACTAGGGCGGTAGATACGCAGTATTTT.

This rearrangement joins TRBV11-3 to TRBJ2-7; no definite D call. With 1 base removed from V and 4 bases from J, the gap between germline ends came to 11 bases. The CDR3 extends over 14 amino acids. Germline V gene data show CDR1 as SGHNT and CDR2 as YENEEA. For the CDR3, the DNA is TGTGCCAGCAGCTTAGCTAGAAGCTCGTACGAGCAGTACTTC. Amino acid sequence: CASSLARSSYEQYF.

This chain connects TRBV5-6 to TRBJ1-1; D call uncertain. CDR3 length: 15 amino acids. V dropped 0 bases and J dropped 2 bases, with 11 bases sitting between them. The germline V gene encodes CDR1 SGHDT and CDR2 YYEEEE. The CDR3 DNA reads TGTGCCAGCAGCTTGGGTCACTACATTAACACTGAAGCTTTCTTT. As protein: CASSLGHYINTEAFF. Full variable domain (remainder filled in from reference TRBV5-6 and TRBJ1-1): DAGVTQSPTHLIKTRGQQVTLRCSPKSGHDTVSWYQQALGQGPQFIFQYYEEEERQRGNFPDRFSGHQFPNYSSELNVNALLLGDSALYLCASSLGHYINTEAFFGQGTRLTVV.

J is TRBJ1-2 and V is TRBV19; D is undetermined. Germline CDR1 LNHDA, CDR2 SQIVND (reference sequence). The CDR3 loop spans 12 amino acids. V lost 1 base, J lost 5 bases, and 5 bases lay in between. CDR3: CASSIGPYGYTF. The CDR3 bases are TGTGCCAGTAGTATAGGTCCTTATGGCTACACCTTC.

V usage is TRBV6-6 and J usage is TRBJ1-2; the match to TRBD1 covers 7 bases. With 7 bases clipped from V and 8 bases from J, the junction kept 13 bases outside the gene matches. Germline V gives CDR1 MNHNY, CDR2 SVGAGI (reference sequence). The CDR3 has 14 amino acids. This chain's CDR3 is CASISEQGRKGYTF. The CDR3 DNA reads TGTGCCAGCATCTCCGAACAGGGGAGGAAGGGCTACACCTTC.

A few counts support this clone. A read error may produce the germline difference seen at one junction end. The chain couples TRBV7-9 to TRBJ2-2; D is unclear. This CDR3 has 12 residues. Germline CDR1 is SEHNR and CDR2 is FQNEAQ (reference sequence). CDR3 sequence (DNA): TGTTCCAGCAGCTCCGTCGCCGGGGAGCTGTTTTTT. As protein: CSSSSVAGELFF.

This clone was counted once. V gene TRBV7-2 combines with J gene TRBJ2-1; 9 positions agree with TRBD1. V was clipped by 4 bases and J by 3 bases; unmatched bases: 4. The CDR3 spans 15 residues. The germline gives CDR1 SGHTA, CDR2 FQGNSA. The CDR3 reads CASSYPGQGYNEQFF. CDR3 sequence (DNA): TGTGCCAGCAGCTACCCGGGACAGGGCTACAATGAGCAGTTCTTC.